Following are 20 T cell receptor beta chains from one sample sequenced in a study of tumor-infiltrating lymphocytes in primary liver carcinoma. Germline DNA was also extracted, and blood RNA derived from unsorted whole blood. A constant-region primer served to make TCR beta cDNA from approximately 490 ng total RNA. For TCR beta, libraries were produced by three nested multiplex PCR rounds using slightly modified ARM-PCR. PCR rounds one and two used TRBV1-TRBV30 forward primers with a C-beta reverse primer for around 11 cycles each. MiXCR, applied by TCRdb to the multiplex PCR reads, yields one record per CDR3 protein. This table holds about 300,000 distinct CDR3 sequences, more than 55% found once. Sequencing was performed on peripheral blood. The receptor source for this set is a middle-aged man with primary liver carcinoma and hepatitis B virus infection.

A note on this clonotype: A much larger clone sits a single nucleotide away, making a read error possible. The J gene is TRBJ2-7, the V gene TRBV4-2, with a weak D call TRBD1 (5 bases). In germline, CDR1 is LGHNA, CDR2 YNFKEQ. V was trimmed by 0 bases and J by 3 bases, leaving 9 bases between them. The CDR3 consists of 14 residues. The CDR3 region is CASSQDSGLYEQYF. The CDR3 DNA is TGTGCCAGCAGCCAAGATTCAGGGCTCTACGAGCAGTACTTC.

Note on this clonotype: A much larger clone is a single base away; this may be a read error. As DNA, the CDR3 is TGTGCCATCGGTGGACAGGGCGGGGAGACCCAGTACTTC. Translated, it gives CAIGGQGGETQYF. V and J are TRBV10-3 and TRBJ2-5; TRBD1 matches at 8 bases. CDR1 and CDR2 (germline): ENHRY, SYGVKD. CDR3 length: 13 residues. The ends lost 8 bases at V and 5 bases at J; junction bases unmatched: 7.

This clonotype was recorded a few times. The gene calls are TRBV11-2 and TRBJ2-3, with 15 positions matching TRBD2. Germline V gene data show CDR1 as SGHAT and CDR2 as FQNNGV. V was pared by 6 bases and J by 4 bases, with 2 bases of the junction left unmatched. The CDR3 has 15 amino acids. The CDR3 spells CASSRTSGRADTQYF. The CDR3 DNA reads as TGTGCCAGCAGTCGGACTAGCGGGAGGGCAGATACGCAGTATTTT.

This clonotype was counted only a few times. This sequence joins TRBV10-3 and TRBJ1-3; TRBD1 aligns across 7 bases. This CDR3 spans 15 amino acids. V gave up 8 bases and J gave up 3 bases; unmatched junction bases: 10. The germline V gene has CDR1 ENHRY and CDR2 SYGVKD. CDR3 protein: CAISFDRAFGNTIYF. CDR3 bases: TGTGCCATCTCCTTCGACAGGGCTTTTGGAAACACCATATATTTT.

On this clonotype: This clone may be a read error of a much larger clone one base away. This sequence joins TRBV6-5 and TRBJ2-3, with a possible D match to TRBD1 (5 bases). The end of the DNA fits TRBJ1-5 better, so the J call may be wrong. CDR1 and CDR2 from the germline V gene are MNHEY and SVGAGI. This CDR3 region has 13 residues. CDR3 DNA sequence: TGTGCCAGCAGTAACCGACAGTCAGATACGCAGCATTTT. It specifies CASSNRQSDTQHF.

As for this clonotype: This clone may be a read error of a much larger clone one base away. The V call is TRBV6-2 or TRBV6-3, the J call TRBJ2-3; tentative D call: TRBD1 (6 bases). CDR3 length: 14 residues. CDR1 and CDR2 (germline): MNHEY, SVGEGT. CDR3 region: CASSPDPEGDTLYF. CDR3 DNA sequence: TGTGCCAGCAGTCCGGACCCCGAGGGGGATACGCTGTATTTT.

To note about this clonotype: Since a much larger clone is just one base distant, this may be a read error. Here the CDR3 DNA reads TGCGCCAGCAGCCAAGATGGGAACACCGGGGAGCTGCTTTTT. Its translation is CASSQDGNTGELLF. The V gene is TRBV4-3, the J gene TRBJ2-2; maybe TRBD2 (5 bases). CDR1 and CDR2 from the germline V gene are LGHNA and YSLEER. The length of the CDR3 is 14 residues.

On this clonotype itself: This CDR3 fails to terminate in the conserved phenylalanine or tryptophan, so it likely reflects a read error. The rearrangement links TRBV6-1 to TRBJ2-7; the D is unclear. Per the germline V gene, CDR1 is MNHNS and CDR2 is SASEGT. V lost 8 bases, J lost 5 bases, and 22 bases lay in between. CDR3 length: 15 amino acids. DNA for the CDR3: TGTGCCAGCGTGGGGTCGACGGTGGATGTCCACGAGCAGTACTCC. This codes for CASVGSTVDVHEQYS.

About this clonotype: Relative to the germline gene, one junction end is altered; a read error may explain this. CDR3 loop: CTSLSVVDYGYTF. The CDR3 region has the DNA TGTACCAGCCTTTCGGTCGTAGACTATGGCTACACCTTC. This chain links TRBV6-1 with TRBJ1-2; unclear D gene. This CDR3 comprises 13 residues. Germline V lookup: CDR1 MNHNS, CDR2 SASEGT.

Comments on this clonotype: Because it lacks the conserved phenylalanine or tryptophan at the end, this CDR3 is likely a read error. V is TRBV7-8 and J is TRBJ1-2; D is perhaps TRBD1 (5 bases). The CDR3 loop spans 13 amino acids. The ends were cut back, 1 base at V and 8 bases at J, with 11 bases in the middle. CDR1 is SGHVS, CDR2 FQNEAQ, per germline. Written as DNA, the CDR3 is TGTGCCAGCAGCTTAGAAGGGGTCTACGGCTACACCTTA. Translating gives CASSLEGVYGYTL.

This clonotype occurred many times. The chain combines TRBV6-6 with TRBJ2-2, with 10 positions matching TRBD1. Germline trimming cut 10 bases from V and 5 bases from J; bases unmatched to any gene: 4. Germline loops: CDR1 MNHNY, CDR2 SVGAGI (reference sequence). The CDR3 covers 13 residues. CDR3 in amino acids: CATKGQGTGELFF. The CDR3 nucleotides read TGTGCCACCAAGGGACAGGGGACCGGGGAGCTGTTTTTT.

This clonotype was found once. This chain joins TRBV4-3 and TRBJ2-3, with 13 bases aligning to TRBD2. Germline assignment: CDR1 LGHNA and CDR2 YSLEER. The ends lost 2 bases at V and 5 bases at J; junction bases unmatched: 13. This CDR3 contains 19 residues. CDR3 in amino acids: CASSQHWGGLAGALDTQYF. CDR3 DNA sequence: TGCGCCAGCAGCCAACACTGGGGAGGACTAGCGGGAGCGTTAGATACGCAGTATTTT.

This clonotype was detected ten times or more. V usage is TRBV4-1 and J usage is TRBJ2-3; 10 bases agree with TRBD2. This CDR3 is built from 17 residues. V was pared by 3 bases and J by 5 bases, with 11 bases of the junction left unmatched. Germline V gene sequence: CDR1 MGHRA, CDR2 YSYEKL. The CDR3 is CASSQPGLADGGDTQYF. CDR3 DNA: TGCGCCAGCAGCCAGCCCGGACTAGCGGACGGAGGAGATACGCAGTATTTT.

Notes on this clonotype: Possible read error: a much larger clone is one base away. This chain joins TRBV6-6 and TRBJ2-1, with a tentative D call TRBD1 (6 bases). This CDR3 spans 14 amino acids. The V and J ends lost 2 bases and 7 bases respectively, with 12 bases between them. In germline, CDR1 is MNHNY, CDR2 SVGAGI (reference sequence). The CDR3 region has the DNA TGTGCCAGCAGTTACGAGGAAAGGGGGAATGAGCAGTTCTTC. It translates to CASSYEERGNEQFF.

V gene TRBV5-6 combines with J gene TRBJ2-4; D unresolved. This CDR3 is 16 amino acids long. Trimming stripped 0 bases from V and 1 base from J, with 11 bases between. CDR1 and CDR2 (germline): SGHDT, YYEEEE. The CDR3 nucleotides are TGTGCCAGCAGCTTGGACCTTGACGGGGCCAAAAACATTCAGTACTTC. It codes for CASSLDLDGAKNIQYF.

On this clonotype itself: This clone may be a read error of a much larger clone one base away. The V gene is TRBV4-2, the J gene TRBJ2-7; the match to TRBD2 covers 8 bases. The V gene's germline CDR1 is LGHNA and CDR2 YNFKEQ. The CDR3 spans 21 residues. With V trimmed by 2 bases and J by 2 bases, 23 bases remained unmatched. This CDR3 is CASSQKGVGGERGFGTYEQYF. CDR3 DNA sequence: TGTGCCAGCAGCCAAAAAGGGGTTGGTGGCGAGCGGGGGTTCGGGACCTACGAGCAGTACTTC.

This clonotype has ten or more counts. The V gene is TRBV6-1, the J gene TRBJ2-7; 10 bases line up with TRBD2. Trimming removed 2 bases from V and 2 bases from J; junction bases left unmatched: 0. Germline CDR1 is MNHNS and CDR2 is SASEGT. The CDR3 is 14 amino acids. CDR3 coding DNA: TGTGCCAGCAGTGAAAGCGGGAGGGCCTACGAGCAGTACTTC. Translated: CASSESGRAYEQYF.

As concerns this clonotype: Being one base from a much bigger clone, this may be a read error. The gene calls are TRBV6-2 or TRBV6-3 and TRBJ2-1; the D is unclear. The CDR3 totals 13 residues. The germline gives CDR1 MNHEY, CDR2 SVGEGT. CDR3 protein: CATSAPEVNEQFF. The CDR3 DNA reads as TGTGCCACCAGTGCCCCTGAGGTTAATGAGCAGTTCTTC.

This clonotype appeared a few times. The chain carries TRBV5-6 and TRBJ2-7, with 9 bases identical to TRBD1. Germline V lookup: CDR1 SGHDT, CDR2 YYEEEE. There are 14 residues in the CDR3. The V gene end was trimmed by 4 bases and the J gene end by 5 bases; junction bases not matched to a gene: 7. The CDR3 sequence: CASSGRDRVHEQYF. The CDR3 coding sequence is TGTGCCAGCAGCGGCCGGGACAGGGTACACGAGCAGTACTTC.

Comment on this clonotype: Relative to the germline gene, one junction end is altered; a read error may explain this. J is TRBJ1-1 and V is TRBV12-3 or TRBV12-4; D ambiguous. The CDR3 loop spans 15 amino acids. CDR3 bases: TGTGCCAGCAGTTCATTGGGAAGCCAGAACACTGAAACTTTCTTT. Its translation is CASSSLGSQNTETFF.